This TCR beta chain was observed in a study of cytomegalovirus exposure and HLA in healthy donors. Whole-study findings and limits: Association with HLA alleles at 0.05 false discovery rate was found for 17,000 or so TCR beta sequences in a later analysis.

Vbeta (60) and Jbeta (13) primers were used in the PCR. TCRdb's copy holds only in-frame clones and misses some; the assay was immunoSEQ multiplex PCR. This sample has under 130,000 clones; 60% to 80% occur once, and the top ten carry roughly 4%. This clone has more than one count but fewer than ten. Its antigen is unidentified. This CDR3 has 13 residues. Germline CDR1 is SQVTM and CDR2 is ANQGSEA. Trimming removed 5 bases from V and 4 bases from J, with 14 bases in between. The specimen was PBMCs. The chain couples TRBV29-1 to TRBJ2-5; D may be TRBD2 (6 bases). This clonotype was obtained from a man aged 50 or older in good health and CMV-seropositive. CDR3 protein: CSVQRVGGETQYF. DNA of the CDR3: TGCAGCGTTCAGCGGGTTGGGGGAGAGACCCAGTACTTC.